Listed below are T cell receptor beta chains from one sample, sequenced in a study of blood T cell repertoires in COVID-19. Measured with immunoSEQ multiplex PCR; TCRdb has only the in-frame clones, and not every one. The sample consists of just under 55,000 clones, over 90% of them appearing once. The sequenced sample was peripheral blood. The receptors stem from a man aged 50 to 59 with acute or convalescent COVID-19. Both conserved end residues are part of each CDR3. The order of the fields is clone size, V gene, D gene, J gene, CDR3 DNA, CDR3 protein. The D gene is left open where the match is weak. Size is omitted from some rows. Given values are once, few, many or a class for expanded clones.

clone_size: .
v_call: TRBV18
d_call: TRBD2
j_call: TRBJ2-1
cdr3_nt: TGTGCCAGCTCATCCCTAGCGGGAGGAAATGCCAATGAGCAGTTCTTC
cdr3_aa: CASSSLAGGNANEQFF

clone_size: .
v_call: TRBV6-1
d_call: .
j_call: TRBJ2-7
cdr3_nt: TGTGCCAGCAGTGAAGCTGGGGCCTTCTACGAGCAGTACTTC
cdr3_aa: CASSEAGAFYEQYF

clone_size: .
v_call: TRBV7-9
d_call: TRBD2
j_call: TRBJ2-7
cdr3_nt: TGTGCCAGCAGCGAGACTAGCGGGAGGGCCGGGTACGAGCAGTACTTC
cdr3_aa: CASSETSGRAGYEQYF

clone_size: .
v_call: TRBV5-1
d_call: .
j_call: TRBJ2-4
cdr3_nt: TGCGCCAGCAGCTTCCTCCCTTCCGACAGCCTAGCCAAAAACATTCAGTACTTC
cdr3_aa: CASSFLPSDSLAKNIQYF

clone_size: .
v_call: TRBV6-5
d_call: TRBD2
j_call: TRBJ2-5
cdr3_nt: TGTGCCAGCAGTTCGGGACTACGGGAAGAGACCCAGTACTTC
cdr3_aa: CASSSGLREETQYF

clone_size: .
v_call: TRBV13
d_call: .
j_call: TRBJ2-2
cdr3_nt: TGTGCCAGCAGCCCGTTTAACGGGGAGCTGTTTTTT
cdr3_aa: CASSPFNGELFF

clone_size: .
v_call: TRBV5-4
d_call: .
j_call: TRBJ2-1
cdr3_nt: TGTGCCAGCAGCTCTCTAGCCCTCTCCTACAATGAGCAGTTCTTC
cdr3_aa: CASSSLALSYNEQFF

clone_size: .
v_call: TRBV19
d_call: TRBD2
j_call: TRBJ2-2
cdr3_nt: TGTGCCAGTAGCCCGGGAGGGGAGAACACCGGGGAGCTGTTTTTT
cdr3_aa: CASSPGGENTGELFF

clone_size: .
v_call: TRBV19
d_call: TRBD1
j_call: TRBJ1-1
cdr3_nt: TGTGCCAGTAGCACAGGACAGGGGGCCGGTGGCACTGAAGCTTTCTTT
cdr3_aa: CASSTGQGAGGTEAFF

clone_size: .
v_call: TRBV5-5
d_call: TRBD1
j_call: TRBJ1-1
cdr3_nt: TGTGCCAGCAGCAGCCGGGACAGGGGAATGGACACTGAAGCTTTCTTT
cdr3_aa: CASSSRDRGMDTEAFF

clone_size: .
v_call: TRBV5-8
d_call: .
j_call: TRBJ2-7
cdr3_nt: TGTGCCAGCAGCTTGATGGCCGCCAGGGGCTACGAGCAGTACTTC
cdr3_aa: CASSLMAARGYEQYF

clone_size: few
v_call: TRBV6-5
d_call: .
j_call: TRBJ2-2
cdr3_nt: TGTGCCAGCACGGTAGGGGACACCGGGGAGCTGTTTTTT
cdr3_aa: CASTVGDTGELFF

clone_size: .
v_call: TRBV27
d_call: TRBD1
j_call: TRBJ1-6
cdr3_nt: TGTGCCAGCAGTCCCCGACAGGGCGTTCGTAATTCACCCCTCCACTTT
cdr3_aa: CASSPRQGVRNSPLHF

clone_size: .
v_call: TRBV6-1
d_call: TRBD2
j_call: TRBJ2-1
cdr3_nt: TGTGCCAGCAGTGAACCGGGACTAGCGCATGAGCAGTTCTTC
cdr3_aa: CASSEPGLAHEQFF

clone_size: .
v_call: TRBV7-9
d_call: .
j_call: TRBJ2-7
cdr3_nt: TGTGCCAGCAGCTTGTTCCCTAGCGAGCAGTACTTC
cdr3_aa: CASSLFPSEQYF

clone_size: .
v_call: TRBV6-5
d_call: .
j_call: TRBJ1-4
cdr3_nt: TGTGCCAGCAGTTACTCGATTGGGACTACTGGGGGAAAACTGTTTTTT
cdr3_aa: CASSYSIGTTGGKLFF

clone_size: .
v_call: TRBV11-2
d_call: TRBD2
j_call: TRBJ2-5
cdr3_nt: TGTGCCAGCAGTTACCGAGGGACTAGCGGACAAGAGACCCAGTACTTC
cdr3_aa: CASSYRGTSGQETQYF

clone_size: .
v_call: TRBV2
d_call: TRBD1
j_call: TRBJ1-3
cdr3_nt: TGTGCCAGCAGTGGCACAGGGGAAGCTTCGGGAAACACCATATATTTT
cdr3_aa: CASSGTGEASGNTIYF

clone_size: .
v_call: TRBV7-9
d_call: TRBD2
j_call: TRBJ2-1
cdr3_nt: TGTGCCAGCAGCCCGAAGGGACTAGCGGGAGGTTTTGGTGAGCAGTTCTTC
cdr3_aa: CASSPKGLAGGFGEQFF

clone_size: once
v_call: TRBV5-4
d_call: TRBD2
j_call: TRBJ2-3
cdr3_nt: TGTGCCAGCAGCTTCGGGGGGACAGATACGCAGTATTTT
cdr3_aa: CASSFGGTDTQYF

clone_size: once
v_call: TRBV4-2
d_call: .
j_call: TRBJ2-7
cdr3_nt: TGTGCCAGCAGCCAAGTGGTTTTATCGTGGACTGCTACCGGGTACGAAGGCTACGAGCAGTACTTC
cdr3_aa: CASSQVVLSWTATGYEGYEQYF

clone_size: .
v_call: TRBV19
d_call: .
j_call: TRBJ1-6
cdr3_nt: TGTGCCAGTAGTAGCCCTCCTGGGCAGAGCTCCTATAATTCACCCCTCCACTTT
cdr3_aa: CASSSPPGQSSYNSPLHF

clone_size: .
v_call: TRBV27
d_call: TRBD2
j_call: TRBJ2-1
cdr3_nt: TGTGCCAGCAGTTTAACTAGCGGGAACTTCGGCAATGAGCAGTTCTTC
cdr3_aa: CASSLTSGNFGNEQFF

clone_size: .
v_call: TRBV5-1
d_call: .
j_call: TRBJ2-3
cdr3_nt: TGCGCCAGCAGCAAATCAGACACAGATACGCAGTATTTT
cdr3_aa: CASSKSDTDTQYF

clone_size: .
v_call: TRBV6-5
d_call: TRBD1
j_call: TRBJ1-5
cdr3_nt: TGTGCCAGCAGTTTGGGACAGGGTATCAATCAGCCCCAGCATTTT
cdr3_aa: CASSLGQGINQPQHF

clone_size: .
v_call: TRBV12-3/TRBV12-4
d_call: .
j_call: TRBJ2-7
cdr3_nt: TGTGCCAGCAGACAGTCCGGGAGTCACGAGCAGTACTTC
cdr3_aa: CASRQSGSHEQYF

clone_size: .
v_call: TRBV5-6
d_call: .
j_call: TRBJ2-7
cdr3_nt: TGTGCCAGCCACGAAAGTGAAGGACAGATGATCTCCTACGAGCAGTACTTC
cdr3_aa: CASHESEGQMISYEQYF

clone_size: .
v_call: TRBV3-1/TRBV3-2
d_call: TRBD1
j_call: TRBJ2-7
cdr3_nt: TGTGCCAGCAGCGACAGGGTTGCCGAGCAGTACTTC
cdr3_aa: CASSDRVAEQYF

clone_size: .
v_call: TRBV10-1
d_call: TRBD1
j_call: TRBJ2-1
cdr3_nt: TGCGCCAGCAGTGAGACTATTACTCCGGGACAGAGGAATGAGCAGTTCTTC
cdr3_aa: CASSETITPGQRNEQFF

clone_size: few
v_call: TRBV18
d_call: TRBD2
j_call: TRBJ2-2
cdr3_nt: TGTGCCAGCTCCCCCTTCGGACTAGCGGGAGATAACACCGGGGAGCTGTTTTTT
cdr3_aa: CASSPFGLAGDNTGELFF

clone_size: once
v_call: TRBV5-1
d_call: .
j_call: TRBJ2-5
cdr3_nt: TGCGCCAGCAGCCTACTAACATTAACCCCGGGCCAAGAGACCCAGTACTTC
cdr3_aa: CASSLLTLTPGQETQYF

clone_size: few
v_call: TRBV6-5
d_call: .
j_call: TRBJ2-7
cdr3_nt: TGTGCCAGCAGGTACCTCTACGAGCAGTACTTC
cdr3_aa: CASRYLYEQYF

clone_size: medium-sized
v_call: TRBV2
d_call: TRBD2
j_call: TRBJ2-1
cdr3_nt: TGTGCCAGCAGTGATCCTAGCGGGACAGTGAATGAGCAGTTCTTC
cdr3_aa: CASSDPSGTVNEQFF

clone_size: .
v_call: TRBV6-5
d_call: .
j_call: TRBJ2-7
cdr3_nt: TGTGCCAGCGTACTAGCCTACGAGCAGTACTTC
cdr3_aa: CASVLAYEQYF

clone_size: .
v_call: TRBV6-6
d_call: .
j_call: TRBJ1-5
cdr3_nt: TGTGCCAGCAGTTACTATCGACCGAGGACGGGACAGCCCCAGCATTTT
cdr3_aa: CASSYYRPRTGQPQHF

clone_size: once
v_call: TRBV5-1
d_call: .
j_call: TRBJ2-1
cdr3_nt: TGCGCCAGCAGCTTGGAGTACTACGACAATGAGCAGTTCTTC
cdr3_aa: CASSLEYYDNEQFF

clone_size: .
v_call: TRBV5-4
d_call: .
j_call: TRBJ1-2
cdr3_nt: TGTGCCAGCAGCTTGTTTGACAGGCAAGGCTATGGCTACACCTTC
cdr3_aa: CASSLFDRQGYGYTF

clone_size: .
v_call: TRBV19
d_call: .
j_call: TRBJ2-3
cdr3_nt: TGTGCCAGTAGTATGGACAGACCCCCAGATACGCAGTATTTT
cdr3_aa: CASSMDRPPDTQYF

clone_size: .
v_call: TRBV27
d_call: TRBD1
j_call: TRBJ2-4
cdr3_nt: TGTGCCAGCAGGACAGGGTCCAAAAACATTCAGTACTTC
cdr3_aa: CASRTGSKNIQYF

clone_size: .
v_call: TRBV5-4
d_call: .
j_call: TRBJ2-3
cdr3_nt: TGTGCCAGCAGCTTGGATGCGAGGGCCGGCACAGATACGCAGTATTTT
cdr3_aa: CASSLDARAGTDTQYF

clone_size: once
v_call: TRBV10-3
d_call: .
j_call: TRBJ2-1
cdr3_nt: TGTGCCATCAGTGACGGGGGCGGGAGCTACAATGAGCAGTTCTTC
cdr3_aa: CAISDGGGSYNEQFF

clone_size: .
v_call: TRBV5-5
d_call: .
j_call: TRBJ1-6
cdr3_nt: TGTGCCAGCAGCTTGGAAGGGGGACGTGGTAATTCACCCCTCCACTTT
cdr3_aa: CASSLEGGRGNSPLHF

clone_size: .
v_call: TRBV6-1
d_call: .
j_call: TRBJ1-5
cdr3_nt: TGTGCCAGCAGTGAAGCTGGACAGCAAAATCAGCCCCAGCATTTT
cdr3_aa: CASSEAGQQNQPQHF

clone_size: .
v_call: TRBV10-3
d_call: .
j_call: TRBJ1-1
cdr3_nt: TGTGCCATCAAGCTAAACAGAGAAACTGAAGCTTTCTTT
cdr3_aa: CAIKLNRETEAFF

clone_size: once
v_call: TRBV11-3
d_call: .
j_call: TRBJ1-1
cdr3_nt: TGTGCCAGCAGTAGCGCGTCGGAAGCTTTCTTT
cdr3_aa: CASSSASEAFF

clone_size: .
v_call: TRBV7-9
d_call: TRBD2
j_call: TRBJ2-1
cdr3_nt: TGTGCCAGCAGCTCCGGGACTAGCGGGAACCCCAATGAGCAGTTCTTC
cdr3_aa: CASSSGTSGNPNEQFF

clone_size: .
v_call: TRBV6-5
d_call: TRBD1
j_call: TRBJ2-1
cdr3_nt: TGTGCCAGCAGCACGGGACAGGGAACGGACAATGAGCAGTTCTTC
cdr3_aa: CASSTGQGTDNEQFF

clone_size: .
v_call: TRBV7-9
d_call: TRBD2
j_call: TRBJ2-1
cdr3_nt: TGTGCCAGCAGCCCTCCGGGTGGGACTAGCGGGAGAGACAATGAGCAGTTCTTC
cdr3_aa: CASSPPGGTSGRDNEQFF

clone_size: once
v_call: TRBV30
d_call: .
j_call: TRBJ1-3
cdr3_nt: TGTGCCTGGAACGAACCCGGTTGGACAGTAGGTCACACCATATATTTT
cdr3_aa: CAWNEPGWTVGHTIYF

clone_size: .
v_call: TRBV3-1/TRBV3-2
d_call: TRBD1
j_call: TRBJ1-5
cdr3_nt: TGTGCCAGCAGCCAGGACAGGAATCAGCCCCAGCATTTT
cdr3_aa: CASSQDRNQPQHF

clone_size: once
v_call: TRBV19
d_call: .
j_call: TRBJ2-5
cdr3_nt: TGTGCCAGTAGTTCCGATAGCGGAGGAGGGGAGACCCAGTACTTC
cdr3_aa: CASSSDSGGGETQYF

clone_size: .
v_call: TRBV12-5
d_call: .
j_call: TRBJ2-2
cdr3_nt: TGTGCTAGTGGTTTGGTTAGCCCCGGGGAGCTGTTTTTT
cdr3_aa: CASGLVSPGELFF

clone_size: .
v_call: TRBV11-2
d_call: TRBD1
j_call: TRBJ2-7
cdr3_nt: TGTGCCAGCAGCACCATCCGGGACAGGTCTTCCTACGAGCAGTACTTC
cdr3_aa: CASSTIRDRSSYEQYF

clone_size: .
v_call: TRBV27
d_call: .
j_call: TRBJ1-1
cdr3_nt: TGTGCCAGCAGGGGGAGGATGAACACTGAAGCTTTCTTT
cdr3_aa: CASRGRMNTEAFF